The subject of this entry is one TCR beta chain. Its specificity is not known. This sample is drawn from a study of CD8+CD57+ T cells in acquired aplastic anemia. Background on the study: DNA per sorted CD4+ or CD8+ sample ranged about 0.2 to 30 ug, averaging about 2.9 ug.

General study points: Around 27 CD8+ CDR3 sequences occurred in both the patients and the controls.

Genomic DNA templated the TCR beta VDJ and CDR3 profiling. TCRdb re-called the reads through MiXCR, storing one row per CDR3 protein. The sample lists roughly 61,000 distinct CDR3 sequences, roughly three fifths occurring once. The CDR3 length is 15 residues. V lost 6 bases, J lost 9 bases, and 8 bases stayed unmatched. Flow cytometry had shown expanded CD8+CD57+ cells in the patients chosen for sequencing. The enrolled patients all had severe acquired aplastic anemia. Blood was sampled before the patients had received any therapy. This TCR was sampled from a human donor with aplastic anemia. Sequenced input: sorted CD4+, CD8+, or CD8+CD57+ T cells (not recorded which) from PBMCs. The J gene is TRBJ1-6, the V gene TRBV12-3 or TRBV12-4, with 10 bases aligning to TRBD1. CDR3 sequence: CASSSRQGASSPLHF. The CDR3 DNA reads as TGTGCCAGCAGCTCCCGACAGGGGGCTAGTTCACCCCTCCACTTT.